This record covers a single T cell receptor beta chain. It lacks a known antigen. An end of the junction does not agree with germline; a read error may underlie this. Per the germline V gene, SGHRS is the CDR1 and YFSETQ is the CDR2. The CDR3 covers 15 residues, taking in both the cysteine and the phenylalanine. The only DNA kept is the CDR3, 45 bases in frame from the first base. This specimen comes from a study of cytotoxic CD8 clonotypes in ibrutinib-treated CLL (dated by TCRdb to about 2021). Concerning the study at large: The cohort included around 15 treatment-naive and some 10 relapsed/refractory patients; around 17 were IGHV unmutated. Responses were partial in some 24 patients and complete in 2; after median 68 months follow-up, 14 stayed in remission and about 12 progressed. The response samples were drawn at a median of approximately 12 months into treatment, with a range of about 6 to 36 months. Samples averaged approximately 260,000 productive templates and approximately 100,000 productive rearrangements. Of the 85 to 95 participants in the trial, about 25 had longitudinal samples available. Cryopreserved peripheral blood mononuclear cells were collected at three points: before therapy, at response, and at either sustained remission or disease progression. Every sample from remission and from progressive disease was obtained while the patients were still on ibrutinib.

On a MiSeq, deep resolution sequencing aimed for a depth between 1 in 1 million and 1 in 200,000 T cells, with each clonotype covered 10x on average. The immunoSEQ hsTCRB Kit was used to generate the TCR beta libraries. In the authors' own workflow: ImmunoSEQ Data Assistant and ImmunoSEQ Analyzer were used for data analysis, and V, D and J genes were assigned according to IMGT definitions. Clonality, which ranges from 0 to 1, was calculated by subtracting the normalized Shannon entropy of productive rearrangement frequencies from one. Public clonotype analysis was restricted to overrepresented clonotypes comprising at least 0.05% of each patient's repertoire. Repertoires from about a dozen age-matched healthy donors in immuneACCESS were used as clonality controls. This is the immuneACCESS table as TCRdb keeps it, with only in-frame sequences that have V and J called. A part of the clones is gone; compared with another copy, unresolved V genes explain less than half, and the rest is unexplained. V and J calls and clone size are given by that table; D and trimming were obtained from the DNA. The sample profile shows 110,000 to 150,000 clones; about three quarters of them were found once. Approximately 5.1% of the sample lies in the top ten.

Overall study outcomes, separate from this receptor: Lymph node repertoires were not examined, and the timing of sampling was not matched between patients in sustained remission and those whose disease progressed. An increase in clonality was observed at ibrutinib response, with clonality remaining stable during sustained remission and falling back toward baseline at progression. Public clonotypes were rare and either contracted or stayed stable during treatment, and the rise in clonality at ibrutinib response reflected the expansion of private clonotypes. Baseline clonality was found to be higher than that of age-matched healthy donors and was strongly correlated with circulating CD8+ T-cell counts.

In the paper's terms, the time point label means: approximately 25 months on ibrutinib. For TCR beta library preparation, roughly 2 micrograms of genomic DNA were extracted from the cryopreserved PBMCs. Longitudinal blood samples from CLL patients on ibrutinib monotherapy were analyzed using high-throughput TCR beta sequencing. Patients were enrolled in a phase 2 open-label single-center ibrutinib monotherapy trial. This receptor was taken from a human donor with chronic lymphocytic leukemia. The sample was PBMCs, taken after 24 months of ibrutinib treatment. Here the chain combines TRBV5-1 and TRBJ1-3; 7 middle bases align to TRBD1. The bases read TGCGCCAGCAGCACCGGGACAGTCTCTGGAAACGCCATATATTTT. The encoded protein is CASSTGTVSGNAIYF. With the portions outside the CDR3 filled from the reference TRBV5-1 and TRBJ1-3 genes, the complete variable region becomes KAGVTQTPRYLIKTRGQQVTLSCSPISGHRSVSWYQQTPGQGLQFLFEYFSETQRNKGNFPGRFSGRQFSNSRSEMNVSTLELGDSALYLCASSTGTVSGNAIYFGEGSWLTVV.